This T cell receptor beta chain stems from a study of shared clonotypes between healthy human individuals. Study conclusions and caveats: Generation of non-shared clonotypes was less probable than generation of clonotypes shared by all four donors. What naive subsets generally showed was a larger estimated richness than memory subsets showed.

TCRdb's copy holds only in-frame clones and misses some; the assay was immunoSEQ multiplex PCR. The sample records over a million clones, around 75% being singletons. Note on this clone: Its specificity is not known.

Source material: memory CD4+ T cells sorted from blood. Subset meaning: CD45RA-negative fraction. The receptor comes from a man aged 18 to 29 in good health.

The CDR3 DNA reads TGCGCCAGCAGGGTAACCTCGGCCAGTGCATTGCCCTACGAGCAGTACTTC. Protein product: CASRVTSASALPYEQYF. The V gene is TRBV10-1, the J gene TRBJ2-7, with no clear D. The ends were cut back, 6 bases at V and 2 bases at J, with 23 bases in the middle. The germline CDR1 and CDR2 sequences are WNHNN and SYGVQD (reference sequence). The CDR3 sequence is 17 residues long.